This T cell receptor (beta chain) is from a study of T cell changes during pregnancy in multiple sclerosis. The table came from immunoSEQ multiplex PCR; TCRdb's copy has only in-frame clones and leaves some out. The sample includes more than 75,000 clones, over 90% seen only once; the top ten take 2.5%. The germline V and J ends were trimmed by 2 bases and 4 bases, with 15 bases remaining between them. The length of the CDR3 is 16 residues. Per the germline V gene, CDR1 is SGDLS and CDR2 is YYNGEE. Specimen: peripheral blood, collected in the third trimester of pregnancy. This TCR came from a female donor with multiple sclerosis, enrolled in a pregnancy study. The J gene is TRBJ2-2, the V gene TRBV9; perhaps TRBD2 as D (7 bases). The CDR3 DNA follows: TGTGCCAGCAGCGTCGATACTAGGGGGGGCACCGGGGAGCTGTTTTTT. This gives the protein CASSVDTRGGTGELFF.